Listed below are T cell receptor beta chains from one sample, sequenced in a study of glioma-infiltrating T cells. A single record per CDR3 protein comes from TCRdb applying MiXCR to the multiplex PCR reads. The sample lists about 180,000 distinct CDR3 sequences, 43% occurring once. The sequenced sample was glioma tissue, nonneoplastic brain tissue, or PBMCs (not recorded which). These receptors were obtained from a human donor with low-grade glioma or glioblastoma, undergoing nonglioma brain surgery, or in good health (not recorded which). CDR3s include the opening cysteine and the closing phenylalanine or tryptophan. A D gene is named only where the DNA matches it firmly. A clone size is listed for some rows: how often the clone was seen (once, few, many), or a class if it is expanded.

V	J	size	D	CDR3	DNA
TRBV6-1	TRBJ2-1	many	TRBD1	CASSSTGGPYNEQFF	TGTGCCAGCAGCTCAACAGGGGGCCCTTACAATGAGCAGTTCTTC
TRBV6-1	TRBJ2-3	NA	NA	CANRDEGTDTQYF	TGTGCCAACAGGGATGAGGGCACAGATACGCAGTACTTT
TRBV7-3	TRBJ2-7	few	TRBD2	CASSPRGGVGDEQYF	TGTGCCAGCAGCCCTCGCGGGGGGGTTGGGGACGAGCAGTACTTC
TRBV28	TRBJ2-7	many	NA	CASSISSYEQYF	TGTGCCAGCAGTATTTCATCCTACGAGCAGTACTTC
TRBV28	TRBJ2-7	NA	NA	CASRSPYEQYF	TGTGCCAGCAGATCCCCCTACGAGCAGTACTTC
TRBV4-2	TRBJ2-5	NA	TRBD2	CARSQDRSGSQETQYF	TGTGCCAGAAGCCAAGACCGGAGCGGGAGTCAGGAAACCCAGTACTTC
TRBV6-6	TRBJ2-3	many	NA	CASSYRAGDTQYF	TGTGCCAGCAGTTACAGGGCGGGTGATACGCAGTATTTT
TRBV4-1	TRBJ1-2	NA	NA	CASSQESTGLVGYTF	TGCGCCAGCAGCCAAGAATCGACAGGTCTTGTTGGCTACACCTTC
TRBV2	TRBJ2-7	NA	NA	CASSDGGSYEQYF	TGTGCCAGCAGTGATGGGGGGTCCTACGAGCAGTACTTC
TRBV29-1	TRBJ2-4	few	NA	CSVEPAGGPKNIQYF	TGCAGCGTAGAACCAGCTGGGGGACCCAAAAACATTCAGTACTTC
TRBV2	TRBJ2-1	many	NA	CASSSGGAYNEQFF	TGTGCCAGCAGCTCCGGGGGAGCTTACAATGAGCAGTTCTTC
TRBV20-1	TRBJ2-3	many	NA	CSAEDVRPQIGTQYF	TGCAGTGCCGAAGACGTAAGACCCCAAATAGGTACGCAGTATTTT
TRBV12-3/TRBV12-4	TRBJ1-4	NA	TRBD1	CASSSTGEGGKLFF	TGTGCCAGCAGCTCAACAGGGGAGGGGGGAAAACTGTTTTTT
TRBV28	TRBJ2-7	many	NA	CASTPYGGGYEQYF	TGTGCCAGCACCCCATACGGAGGGGGCTACGAGCAGTACTTC
TRBV19	TRBJ2-1	NA	TRBD1	CASSIGTAYEQFF	TGTGCCAGTAGTATCGGGACAGCCTACGAGCAGTTCTTC
TRBV6-6	TRBJ1-6	NA	TRBD1	CASSDQTGQGNNSHLHF	TGTGCCAGCAGTGATCAAACGGGACAGGGTAACAATTCACACCTCCACTTT
TRBV10-3	TRBJ1-1	NA	TRBD1	CAIRAGTGIFNTEAFF	TGTGCCATCAGGGCCGGGACAGGGATCTTTAACACTGAAGCTTTCTTT
TRBV18	TRBJ1-1	NA	NA	CASSPSENTEAFF	TGTGCCAGCTCACCATCGGAGAACACTGAAGCTTTCTTT
TRBV20-1	TRBJ2-3	NA	NA	CSAPGIETDTQYF	TGCAGTGCCCCAGGGATCGAGACAGATACGCAGTATTTT
TRBV27	TRBJ2-1	NA	TRBD2	CASSPPWTSREQLF	TGTGCCAGCAGTCCACCATGGACTAGCCGGGAGCAGCTCTTC
TRBV29-1	TRBJ1-5	few	TRBD1	CSARQGYDQPQHF	TGCAGCGCCAGACAGGGATACGATCAGCCCCAGCATTTT
TRBV19	TRBJ1-5	many	NA	CASGVYSNQPQHF	TGTGCCAGCGGCGTTTATAGCAATCAGCCCCAGCATTTT
TRBV27	TRBJ2-7	many	NA	CASSRGGQPYEQYF	TGTGCCAGCAGTAGAGGTGGACAGCCCTACGAGCAGTACTTC
TRBV27	TRBJ2-7	NA	NA	CASSFGESGNEQYF	TGTGCCAGCAGTTTTGGGGAATCCGGAAACGAGCAGTACTTC
TRBV5-4	TRBJ1-4	few	TRBD1	CASSVGTVNEKLFF	TGTGCCAGCAGCGTGGGGACAGTCAATGAAAAACTGTTTTTT
TRBV2	TRBJ2-3	once	NA	CASYRRETDTQYF	TGTGCCAGCTACAGGAGGGAGACAGATACGCAGTATTTT
TRBV7-2	TRBJ2-5	NA	NA	CASSYRQGEETQYF	TGTGCCAGCAGCTACCGACAAGGAGAGGAGACCCAGTACTTC
TRBV28	TRBJ1-2	many	NA	CASLGATNYGYTF	TGTGCCAGTCTTGGGGCCACTAACTATGGCTACACCTTC
TRBV7-2	TRBJ2-1	many	TRBD2	CASSLLVLAGGGEQFF	TGTGCCAGCAGCTTATTGGTACTAGCGGGAGGAGGGGAGCAGTTCTTC
TRBV20-1	TRBJ2-1	many	TRBD1	CSAKRTGTNEQFF	TGCAGTGCTAAGCGGACAGGAACGAATGAGCAGTTCTTC
TRBV20-1	TRBJ2-7	many	NA	CSAREVSSGRGEQYF	TGCAGTGCTAGAGAAGTTAGTTCTGGCAGGGGCGAGCAGTACTTC
TRBV20-1	TRBJ2-7	many	TRBD1	CSARRDSSYEQYF	TGCAGTGCTAGACGGGACAGTTCCTACGAGCAGTACTTC
TRBV20-1	TRBJ2-7	NA	TRBD2	CSADRTSGTVDEEYF	TGCAGTGCTGATCGGACTAGCGGGACGGTTGACGAGGAGTACTTC
TRBV19	TRBJ2-1	once	NA	CASSNPGPFYNEQFF	TGTGCCAGTAGTAATCCGGGACCTTTCTACAATGAGCAGTTCTTC
TRBV4-1	TRBJ1-6	NA	NA	CASSQDRVTSTGYNSPLHF	TGCGCCAGCAGCCAAGATCGGGTGACATCCACAGGCTATAATTCACCCCTCCACTTT
TRBV25-1	TRBJ2-7	many	NA	CASSELGGTYEQYF	TGTGCCAGCAGTGAATTGGGAGGAACCTACGAGCAGTACTTC
TRBV29-1	TRBJ1-1	NA	TRBD1	CSGAQGPTEAFF	TGCAGCGGTGCACAGGGGCCAACTGAAGCTTTCTTT
TRBV2	TRBJ2-1	NA	TRBD2	CASSEVAGRYNEQFF	TGTGCCAGCAGTGAGGTAGCGGGCCGCTACAATGAGCAGTTCTTC
TRBV30	TRBJ2-1	NA	NA	CAWSTTPNEQFF	TGTGCCTGGAGTACCACCCCCAATGAGCAGTTCTTC
TRBV29-1	TRBJ1-1	NA	NA	CSVVTTPRRWVAFF	TGCAGCGTTGTCACTACTCCCCGACGCTGGGTAGCTTTCTTT
TRBV20-1	TRBJ2-2	many	NA	CSARDVVLVGELFF	TGCAGTGCTAGAGATGTGGTACTAGTAGGGGAGCTGTTTTTT
TRBV4-1	TRBJ1-1	many	NA	CASSQEVRDKAFF	TGCGCCAGCAGCCAAGAAGTCCGGGACAAAGCTTTCTTT
TRBV2	TRBJ2-3	many	TRBD2	CASSVMGAGGTDTQYF	TGTGCCAGCAGTGTTATGGGAGCGGGAGGCACAGATACGCAGTATTTT
TRBV28	TRBJ2-5	many	NA	CASRRGTAPQETQYF	TGTGCCAGCAGGCGGGGGACAGCGCCGCAAGAGACCCAGTACTTC
TRBV6-1	TRBJ2-3	medium-sized	TRBD2	CASRLAGGKDTQYF	TGTGCCAGCCGGCTAGCGGGAGGGAAAGATACGCAGTATTTT
TRBV2	TRBJ2-2	few	NA	CATRQRSGTGELFF	TGTGCCACCCGACAGCGCTCAGGAACCGGGGAGCTGTTTTTT
TRBV27	TRBJ2-3	once	NA	CASRPINTDTKYF	TGTGCCAGCAGGCCCATAAACACAGATACGAAGTATTTT
TRBV25-1	TRBJ2-1	many	NA	CASSEGADNEQFF	TGTGCCAGCAGTGAGGGAGCGGACAATGAGCAGTTCTTC
TRBV4-1	TRBJ2-4	few	NA	CASSQGDGGGRNIQYF	TGCGCCAGCAGCCAAGGGGATGGGGGGGGCAGGAACATTCAGTACTTC
TRBV28	TRBJ2-7	many	NA	CASKAQISGEQYF	TGTGCCAGCAAAGCCCAGATCTCCGGCGAGCAGTACTTC
TRBV28	TRBJ2-5	few	NA	CASSFGTRQETQYF	TGTGCCAGCAGTTTCGGGACTCGCCAAGAGACCCAGTACTTC
TRBV20-1	TRBJ2-3	NA	NA	CSASANAHTQYF	TGCAGTGCTAGCGCGAATGCACATACGCAGTATTTT
TRBV28	TRBJ2-3	NA	TRBD1	CASSFWGQGSTDTQYF	TGTGCCAGCAGTTTCTGGGGACAGGGAAGCACAGATACGCAGTATTTT
TRBV28	TRBJ1-1	NA	NA	CAIRPARGNTEAFF	TGTGCCATCAGACCCGCGAGGGGTAACACTGAAGCTTTCTTT
TRBV3-1	TRBJ2-5	few	NA	CASNEDRETQYF	TGTGCCAGCAACGAGGACAGAGAGACCCAGTACTTC
TRBV6-2/TRBV6-3	TRBJ2-7	few	NA	CASRPPGTYEQYF	TGTGCCAGCAGACCCCCTGGGACCTACGAGCAGTACTTC
TRBV28	TRBJ1-5	NA	NA	CARSFWDQPQHF	TGTGCCAGAAGTTTCTGGGATCAGCCCCAGCATTTT